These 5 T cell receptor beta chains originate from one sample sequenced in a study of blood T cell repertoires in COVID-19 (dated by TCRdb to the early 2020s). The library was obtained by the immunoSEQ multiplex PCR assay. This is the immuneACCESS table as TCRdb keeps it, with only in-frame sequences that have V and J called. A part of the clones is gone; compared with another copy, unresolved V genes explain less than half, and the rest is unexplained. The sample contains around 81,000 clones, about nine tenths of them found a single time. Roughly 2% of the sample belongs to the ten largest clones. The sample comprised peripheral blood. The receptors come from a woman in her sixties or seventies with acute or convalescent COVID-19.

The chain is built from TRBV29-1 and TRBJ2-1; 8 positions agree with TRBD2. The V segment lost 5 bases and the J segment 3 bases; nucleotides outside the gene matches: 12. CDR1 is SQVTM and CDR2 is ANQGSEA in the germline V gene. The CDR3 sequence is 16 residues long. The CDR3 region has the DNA TGCAGCGTTCCAACTTCGCCCGGGACTAGCTACAATGAGCAGTTCTTC. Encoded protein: CSVPTSPGTSYNEQFF.

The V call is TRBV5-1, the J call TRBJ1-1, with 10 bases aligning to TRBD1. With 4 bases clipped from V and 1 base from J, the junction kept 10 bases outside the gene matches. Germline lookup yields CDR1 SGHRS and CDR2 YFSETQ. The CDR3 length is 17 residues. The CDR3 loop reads CASSQTGGGPQNTEAFF. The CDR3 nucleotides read TGCGCCAGCAGCCAGACAGGGGGCGGCCCCCAGAACACTGAAGCTTTCTTT.

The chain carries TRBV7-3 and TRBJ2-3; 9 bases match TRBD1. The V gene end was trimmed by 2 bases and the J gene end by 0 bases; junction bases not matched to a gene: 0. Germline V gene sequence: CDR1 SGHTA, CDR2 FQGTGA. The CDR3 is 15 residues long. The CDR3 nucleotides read TGTGCCAGCAGCTTAGACAGGGGGAGCACAGATACGCAGTATTTT. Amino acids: CASSLDRGSTDTQYF.

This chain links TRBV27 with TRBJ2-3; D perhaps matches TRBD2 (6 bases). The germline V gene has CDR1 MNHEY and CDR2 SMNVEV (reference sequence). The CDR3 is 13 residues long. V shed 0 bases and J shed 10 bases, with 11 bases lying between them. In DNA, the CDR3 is TGTGCCAGCAGTTTATCGATGACTAGTCCGCAGTATTTT. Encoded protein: CASSLSMTSPQYF.

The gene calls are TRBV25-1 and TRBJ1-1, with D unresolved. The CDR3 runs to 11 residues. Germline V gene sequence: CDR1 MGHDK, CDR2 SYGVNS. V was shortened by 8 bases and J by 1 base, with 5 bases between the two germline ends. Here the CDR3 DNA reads TGTGCCAGCGGCAAGAACACTGAAGCTTTCTTT. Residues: CASGKNTEAFF.